These 13 T cell receptor beta chains were sequenced from one sample in a study of OX40 agonist ivuxolimab in advanced cancers. The library came from the immunoSEQ multiplex PCR assay. Sourced from immuneACCESS, this table was stored by TCRdb with only in-frame sequences that have V and J called. A share of the clones is absent; for the studies checked, an unresolved V gene accounts for under half, and the remainder has no known explanation. Across this sample there are about 53,000 clones, with roughly nine tenths seen only once. The ten largest clones take up roughly 10% of the sample. The source material was CD4+ or CD8+ T cells sorted from blood, sampled in a trial of the OX40 agonist ivuxolimab. The origin of the receptors is an adult with an advanced solid tumor such as melanoma, head and neck, liver or kidney cancer.

The CDR3 region is CASKDSGANVLTF. The DNA for the CDR3 is TGTGCCAGCAAAGACTCTGGGGCCAACGTCCTGACTTTC. V gene TRBV6-4 combines with J gene TRBJ2-6, with unresolved D. The CDR3 contains 13 residues. Trimming stripped 7 bases from V and 0 bases from J, with 4 bases between. The germline CDR1 and CDR2 sequences are MRHNA and SNTAGT.

The chain carries TRBV4-3 and TRBJ2-7; D gene ambiguous. Germline V gene lookup returns CDR1 LGHNA and CDR2 YSLEER. The length of the CDR3 is 13 residues. Trimming took off 0 bases at V and 4 bases at J, with 7 bases between the two ends. The chain's CDR3 is CASSQDREYEQYF. The CDR3 region has the DNA TGCGCCAGCAGCCAAGATCGAGAGTACGAGCAGTACTTC.

The chain combines TRBV6-1 with TRBJ1-1; TRBD1 aligns across 8 bases. This CDR3 has 15 amino acids. Germline-derived CDR1 and CDR2 are MNHNS and SASEGT. J gave up 1 base and V 6 bases, and 7 bases lay outside the gene matches. The chain's CDR3 is CASRANQGANTEAFF. The CDR3, as DNA: TGTGCCAGCAGAGCCAATCAGGGGGCGAACACTGAAGCTTTCTTT.

The J gene is TRBJ2-5, the V gene TRBV5-4, with no clear D. The CDR3 is made up of 15 amino acids. Germline V lookup: CDR1 SGHNT, CDR2 YYREEE (reference sequence). V lost 4 bases to trimming and J lost 4 bases, with 17 bases between them. CDR3 amino acids: CASSPMDPTRETQYF. The DNA for the CDR3 is TGTGCCAGCAGCCCAATGGACCCTACAAGAGAGACCCAGTACTTC.

This rearrangement joins TRBV7-9 to TRBJ1-2; 8 bases agree with TRBD1. This CDR3 spans 16 amino acids. Germline assignment: CDR1 SEHNR and CDR2 FQNEAQ (reference sequence). J gave up 2 bases and V 0 bases, and 5 bases lay outside the gene matches. The DNA for the CDR3 is TGTGCCAGCAGCTTAGCGTGGGACAGGCCAAACTATGGCTACACCTTC. It specifies CASSLAWDRPNYGYTF.

The rearrangement joins TRBV10-2 to TRBJ1-6; TRBD1 might be the D (5 bases). The CDR3 runs to 15 residues. Germline-derived CDR1 and CDR2 are WSHSY and SAAADI. Trimming took off 0 bases at V and 5 bases at J, with 8 bases between the two ends. The CDR3: CASSESGHHNSPLHF. The CDR3 nucleotides read TGCGCCAGCAGTGAGTCGGGGCACCATAATTCACCCCTCCACTTT.

This chain connects TRBV6-1 to TRBJ1-1, with a weak D call TRBD1 (5 bases). Germline loops: CDR1 MNHNS, CDR2 SASEGT. The CDR3 runs 13 residues. Trimming took 4 bases from V and 1 from J, leaving 7 bases between them. The CDR3 DNA sequence: TGTGCCAGCAGTGCGGGACCGAACACTGAAGCTTTCTTT. The encoded protein is CASSAGPNTEAFF.

This clone was counted once. The rearrangement links TRBV7-9 to TRBJ2-3, with D possibly being TRBD1 or TRBD2 (5 bases each). CDR3 size: 14 residues. Trimming shortened V by 7 bases and J by 4 bases, and 15 bases separated the two germline ends. Germline CDR1 and CDR2: SEHNR and FQNEAQ (reference sequence). The CDR3 reads CASTLPGTPDTQYF. For the CDR3, the DNA is TGTGCCAGCACGCTACCCGGGACCCCAGATACGCAGTATTTT.

In this sample, this clone turned up once. The chain uses TRBV10-3 and TRBJ2-7, with 12 bases lining up with TRBD1. After removal of 3 bases from V and 4 bases from J, the junction contained 4 bases not matched to a gene. The CDR3 has 15 residues. Germline lookup yields CDR1 ENHRY and CDR2 SYGVKD. The CDR3 loop reads CAISDGTGGGYEQYF. The DNA for the CDR3 is TGTGCCATCAGTGACGGGACAGGGGGCGGGTACGAGCAGTACTTC.

The gene calls are TRBV6-1 and TRBJ1-4; 8 bases match TRBD1. Germline V gene sequence: CDR1 MNHNS, CDR2 SASEGT. The V segment lost 4 bases and the J segment 4 bases; nucleotides outside the gene matches: 8. The CDR3 has 16 amino acids. CDR3 DNA: TGTGCCAGCAGTGCAGCGACAGGGGAGCTTAATGAAAAACTGTTTTTT. It translates to CASSAATGELNEKLFF.

This rearrangement joins TRBV28 to TRBJ1-1; possibly TRBD1 for D (6 bases). Germline-derived CDR1 and CDR2 are MDHEN and SYDVKM. The CDR3 sequence is 12 residues long. Trimming removed 6 bases at V and 1 base at J, with 6 bases between. CDR3 in DNA: TGTGCCAGCAGGACAGGGAACACTGAAGCTTTCTTT. This gives the protein CASRTGNTEAFF. Filled out from reference TRBV28 and TRBJ1-1, the complete variable domain reads DVKVTQSSRYLVKRTGEKVFLECVQDMDHENMFWYRQDPGLGLRLIYFSYDVKMKEKGDIPEGYSVSREKKERFSLILESASTNQTSMYLCASRTGNTEAFFGQGTRLTVV.

This chain uses TRBV2 with TRBJ2-5; either TRBD1 or TRBD2 may fit D (6 bases each). This CDR3 has 14 residues. CDR1 and CDR2 from the germline V gene are SNHLY and FYNNEI. With 4 bases removed from V and 5 bases from J, the gap between germline ends came to 14 bases. CDR3 DNA: TGTGCCAGCAGTGGGGAAGGGGGGATTGAGACCCAGTACTTC. Residues: CASSGEGGIETQYF.

This chain uses TRBV30 with TRBJ1-1, with D uncertain. Trimming removed 5 bases from V and 3 bases from J, with 13 bases in between. This CDR3 is built from 13 residues. Germline loops: CDR1 GTSNPN, CDR2 SVGIG (reference sequence). The CDR3 DNA sequence: TGTGCCTGGGGGCTTATTAGGGACACTGAAGCTTTCTTT. Translated: CAWGLIRDTEAFF.